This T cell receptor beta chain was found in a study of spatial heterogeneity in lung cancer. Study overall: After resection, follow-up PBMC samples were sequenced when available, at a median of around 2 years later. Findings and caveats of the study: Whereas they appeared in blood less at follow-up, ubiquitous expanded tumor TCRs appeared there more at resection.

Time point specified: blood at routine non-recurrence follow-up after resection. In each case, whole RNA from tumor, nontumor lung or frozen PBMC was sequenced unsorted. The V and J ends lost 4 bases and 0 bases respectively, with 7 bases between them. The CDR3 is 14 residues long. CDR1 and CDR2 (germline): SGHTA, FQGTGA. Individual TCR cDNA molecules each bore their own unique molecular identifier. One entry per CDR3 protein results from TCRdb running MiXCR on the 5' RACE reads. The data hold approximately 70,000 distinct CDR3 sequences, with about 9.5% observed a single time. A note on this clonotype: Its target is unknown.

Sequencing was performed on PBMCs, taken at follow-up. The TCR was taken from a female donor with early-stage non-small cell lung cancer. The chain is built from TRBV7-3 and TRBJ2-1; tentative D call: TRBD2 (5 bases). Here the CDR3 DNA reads TGTGCCAGCAGCTGGACTTCCTCCTACAATGAGCAGTTCTTC. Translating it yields CASSWTSSYNEQFF.